The rows below give T cell receptor beta chains drawn from one sample of a study of T cells in tumors after PD-1 blockade. Generated by immunoSEQ multiplex PCR, the TCRdb table keeps only in-frame clones and is missing some. The data hold roughly 5,400 clones, with roughly 85% observed a single time. Source: PBMCs, taken after anti-PD-1 therapy. The receptors come from a human donor with advanced basal cell or squamous cell carcinoma (not recorded which). The CDR3 runs from the conserved cysteine through the conserved F or W. The D gene is left open where the match is weak. The size entry is marked missing in some rows and otherwise reads once, few, many or a size class.

v_call: TRBV5-1
clone_size: NA
j_call: TRBJ1-1
d_call: NA
cdr3_aa: CASSLGGNTEAFF
cdr3_nt: TGCGCCAGCAGCTTGGGAGGGAACACTGAAGCTTTCTTT

v_call: TRBV6-1
clone_size: NA
j_call: TRBJ1-1
d_call: NA
cdr3_aa: CASSDMYTEAFF
cdr3_nt: TGTGCCAGCAGTGATATGTACACTGAAGCTTTCTTT

v_call: TRBV24-1
clone_size: NA
j_call: TRBJ1-1
d_call: TRBD1
cdr3_aa: CATSDHSGQGLSEAFF
cdr3_nt: TGTGCCACCAGTGATCACTCGGGACAGGGACTTTCTGAAGCTTTCTTT

v_call: TRBV2
clone_size: few
j_call: TRBJ2-2
d_call: TRBD1
cdr3_aa: CASSEGTGNTGELFF
cdr3_nt: TGTGCCAGCAGTGAAGGGACAGGGAACACCGGGGAGCTGTTTTTT

v_call: TRBV20-1
clone_size: NA
j_call: TRBJ1-2
d_call: NA
cdr3_aa: CSARQGRGYTF
cdr3_nt: TGCAGTGCTAGACAGGGAAGGGGCTACACCTTC

v_call: TRBV28
clone_size: NA
j_call: TRBJ2-1
d_call: NA
cdr3_aa: CASSLGRRAEQFF
cdr3_nt: TGTGCCAGCAGTTTGGGCCGTCGGGCTGAGCAGTTCTTC

v_call: TRBV2
clone_size: once
j_call: TRBJ2-7
d_call: TRBD1
cdr3_aa: CASSVDRGPSYEQYF
cdr3_nt: TGTGCCAGCAGCGTGGACAGGGGGCCCTCCTACGAGCAGTACTTC

v_call: TRBV4-3
clone_size: NA
j_call: TRBJ1-2
d_call: TRBD1
cdr3_aa: CASSEYRGLGRGYTF
cdr3_nt: TGCGCCAGCAGCGAATACAGGGGGCTGGGTCGGGGCTACACCTTC

v_call: TRBV19
clone_size: once
j_call: TRBJ2-7
d_call: NA
cdr3_aa: CASSPRTSQISYEQYF
cdr3_nt: TGTGCCAGTAGTCCGCGGACCTCTCAAATCTCTTACGAGCAGTACTTC

v_call: TRBV19
clone_size: NA
j_call: TRBJ1-2
d_call: TRBD1
cdr3_aa: CASTQPGTGGGYGYTF
cdr3_nt: TGTGCCAGTACCCAACCCGGGACAGGGGGCGGCTATGGCTACACCTTC

v_call: TRBV5-6
clone_size: NA
j_call: TRBJ2-1
d_call: NA
cdr3_aa: CASGPTPRALGNEQFF
cdr3_nt: TGTGCCAGCGGCCCCACCCCCCGAGCACTTGGGAATGAGCAGTTCTTC

v_call: TRBV3-1/TRBV3-2
clone_size: NA
j_call: TRBJ2-7
d_call: NA
cdr3_aa: CASSQVSSASYEQYF
cdr3_nt: TGTGCCAGCAGCCAAGTATCCAGCGCATCCTACGAGCAGTACTTC

v_call: TRBV5-4
clone_size: few
j_call: TRBJ2-2
d_call: NA
cdr3_aa: CASSLRGTTGELFF
cdr3_nt: TGTGCCAGCAGCTTGAGGGGTACCACCGGGGAGCTGTTTTTT

v_call: TRBV19
clone_size: NA
j_call: TRBJ1-5
d_call: NA
cdr3_aa: CASRTGTAGNQPQHF
cdr3_nt: TGTGCCAGTAGAACCGGGACGGCGGGCAATCAGCCCCAGCATTTT

v_call: TRBV15
clone_size: NA
j_call: TRBJ2-2
d_call: NA
cdr3_aa: CATSRGGFNTGELFF
cdr3_nt: TGTGCCACCAGCAGAGGGGGATTTAACACCGGGGAGCTGTTTTTT

v_call: TRBV7-9
clone_size: few
j_call: TRBJ1-2
d_call: NA
cdr3_aa: CASRRPGYTF
cdr3_nt: TGTGCCAGCAGGCGTCCGGGCTACACCTTC

v_call: TRBV2
clone_size: NA
j_call: TRBJ1-1
d_call: NA
cdr3_aa: CASRADPNTEAFF
cdr3_nt: TGTGCCAGCAGGGCCGATCCGAACACTGAAGCTTTCTTT

v_call: TRBV7-6
clone_size: NA
j_call: TRBJ2-2
d_call: TRBD2
cdr3_aa: CASSPSGGARTGELFF
cdr3_nt: TGTGCCAGCAGTCCTAGCGGGGGGGCCAGGACCGGGGAGCTGTTTTTT

v_call: TRBV3-1/TRBV3-2
clone_size: NA
j_call: TRBJ1-5
d_call: NA
cdr3_aa: CASSQDRSINQPQHF
cdr3_nt: TGTGCCAGCAGCCAAGACAGGTCGATCAATCAGCCCCAGCATTTT

v_call: TRBV7-9
clone_size: NA
j_call: TRBJ2-7
d_call: TRBD1
cdr3_aa: CASSSQTADRGSEQYF
cdr3_nt: TGTGCCAGCAGCTCCCAAACTGCCGACAGGGGGAGCGAGCAGTACTTC

v_call: TRBV9
clone_size: NA
j_call: TRBJ2-7
d_call: TRBD1
cdr3_aa: CASSTRDSPYEQYF
cdr3_nt: TGTGCCAGCAGCACCCGGGACAGTCCCTACGAGCAGTACTTC

v_call: TRBV3-1/TRBV3-2
clone_size: NA
j_call: TRBJ1-2
d_call: NA
cdr3_aa: CASSPRPGEGYTF
cdr3_nt: TGTGCCAGCAGCCCCCGCCCCGGCGAGGGCTACACCTTC

v_call: TRBV12-3/TRBV12-4
clone_size: NA
j_call: TRBJ1-2
d_call: NA
cdr3_aa: CASSLMGHGYTF
cdr3_nt: TGTGCCAGCAGTTTGATGGGGCACGGCTACACCTTC

v_call: TRBV16
clone_size: NA
j_call: TRBJ1-1
d_call: NA
cdr3_aa: CASSPARTAGNTEAFF
cdr3_nt: TGTGCCAGCAGCCCTGCCCGGACAGCTGGAAACACTGAAGCTTTCTTT

v_call: TRBV13
clone_size: NA
j_call: TRBJ2-7
d_call: TRBD2
cdr3_aa: CASSFAPSGGIYEQYF
cdr3_nt: TGTGCCAGCAGCTTCGCTCCTAGCGGGGGTATCTACGAGCAGTACTTC

v_call: TRBV12-5
clone_size: NA
j_call: TRBJ2-5
d_call: NA
cdr3_aa: CASGRVTGGAETQYF
cdr3_nt: TGTGCTAGTGGCCGCGTTACAGGAGGCGCAGAGACCCAGTACTTC

v_call: TRBV19
clone_size: NA
j_call: TRBJ1-6
d_call: NA
cdr3_aa: CASRGQLNSPLHF
cdr3_nt: TGTGCCAGTAGAGGACAGCTGAATTCACCCCTCCACTTT

v_call: TRBV3-1/TRBV3-2
clone_size: NA
j_call: TRBJ2-7
d_call: NA
cdr3_aa: CASSPDTPNYEQYF
cdr3_nt: TGTGCCAGCAGCCCTGACACACCCAACTACGAGCAGTACTTC

v_call: TRBV7-2
clone_size: NA
j_call: TRBJ2-7
d_call: TRBD1
cdr3_aa: CASSLAGQGASYEQYF
cdr3_nt: TGTGCCAGCAGCTTAGCGGGGCAGGGGGCTTCCTACGAGCAGTACTTC

v_call: TRBV4-3
clone_size: few
j_call: TRBJ2-1
d_call: NA
cdr3_aa: CASSPDPGVANEQFF
cdr3_nt: TGCGCCAGCAGCCCTGACCCGGGAGTAGCCAATGAGCAGTTCTTC